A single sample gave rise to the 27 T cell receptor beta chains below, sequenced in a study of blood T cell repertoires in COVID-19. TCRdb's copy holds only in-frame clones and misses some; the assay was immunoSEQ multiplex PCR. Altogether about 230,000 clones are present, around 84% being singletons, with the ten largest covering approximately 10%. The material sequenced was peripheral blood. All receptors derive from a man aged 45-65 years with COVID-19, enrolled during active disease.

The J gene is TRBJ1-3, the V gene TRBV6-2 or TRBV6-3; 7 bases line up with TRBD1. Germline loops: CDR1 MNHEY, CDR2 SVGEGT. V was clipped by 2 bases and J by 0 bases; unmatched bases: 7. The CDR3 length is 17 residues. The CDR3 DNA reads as TGTGCCAGCAGTTACCGGACAGGATCAATCTCTGGAAACACCATATATTTT. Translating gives CASSYRTGSISGNTIYF.

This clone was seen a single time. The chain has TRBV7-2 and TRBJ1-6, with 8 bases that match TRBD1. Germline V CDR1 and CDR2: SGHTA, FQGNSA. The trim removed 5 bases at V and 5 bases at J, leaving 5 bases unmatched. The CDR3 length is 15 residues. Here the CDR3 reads CASSHGTGHNSPLHF. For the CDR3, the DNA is TGTGCCAGCAGCCACGGGACAGGTCATAATTCACCCCTCCACTTT.

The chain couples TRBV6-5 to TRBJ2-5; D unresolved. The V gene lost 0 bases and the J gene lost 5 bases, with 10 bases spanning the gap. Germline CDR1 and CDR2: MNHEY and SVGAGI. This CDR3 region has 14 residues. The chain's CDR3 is CASSYSPSMETQYF. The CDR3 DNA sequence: TGTGCCAGCAGTTACTCCCCTAGTATGGAGACCCAGTACTTC.

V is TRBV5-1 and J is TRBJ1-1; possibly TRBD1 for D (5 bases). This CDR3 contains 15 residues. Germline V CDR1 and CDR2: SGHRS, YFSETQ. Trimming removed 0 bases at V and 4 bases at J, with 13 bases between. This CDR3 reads CASSLADLGATEAFF. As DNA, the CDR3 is TGCGCCAGCAGCTTGGCCGATTTAGGGGCCACTGAAGCTTTCTTT.

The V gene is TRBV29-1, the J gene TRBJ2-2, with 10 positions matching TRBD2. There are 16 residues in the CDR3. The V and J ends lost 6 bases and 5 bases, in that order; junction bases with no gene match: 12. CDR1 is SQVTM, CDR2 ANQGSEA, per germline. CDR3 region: CSVRLAGAARTGELFF. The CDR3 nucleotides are TGCAGCGTGCGTCTAGCGGGGGCCGCGCGGACCGGGGAGCTGTTTTTT.

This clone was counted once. This CDR3 is CASSLDRAIPDEKLFF. The CDR3 DNA reads as TGTGCCAGCAGCTTGGACAGGGCCATCCCTGACGAAAAACTGTTTTTT. The chain combines TRBV7-9 with TRBJ1-4; 8 positions match TRBD1. This CDR3 region has 16 residues. Germline loops: CDR1 SEHNR, CDR2 FQNEAQ (reference sequence). J was trimmed by 8 bases and V by 3 bases; bases with no gene match: 11.

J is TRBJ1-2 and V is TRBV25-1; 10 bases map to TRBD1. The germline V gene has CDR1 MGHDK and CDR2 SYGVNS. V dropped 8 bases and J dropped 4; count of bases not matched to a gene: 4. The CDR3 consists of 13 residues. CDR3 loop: CASDRGPAYGYTF. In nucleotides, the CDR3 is TGTGCCAGCGACAGGGGGCCGGCCTATGGCTACACCTTC.

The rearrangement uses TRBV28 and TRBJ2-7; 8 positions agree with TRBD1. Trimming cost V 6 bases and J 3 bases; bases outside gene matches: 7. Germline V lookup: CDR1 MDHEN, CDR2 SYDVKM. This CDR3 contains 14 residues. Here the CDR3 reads CASSSTGVGYEQYF. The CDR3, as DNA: TGTGCCAGCAGCTCGACAGGGGTCGGCTACGAGCAGTACTTC. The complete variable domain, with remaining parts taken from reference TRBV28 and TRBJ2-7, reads DVKVTQSSRYLVKRTGEKVFLECVQDMDHENMFWYRQDPGLGLRLIYFSYDVKMKEKGDIPEGYSVSREKKERFSLILESASTNQTSMYLCASSSTGVGYEQYFGPGTRLTVT.

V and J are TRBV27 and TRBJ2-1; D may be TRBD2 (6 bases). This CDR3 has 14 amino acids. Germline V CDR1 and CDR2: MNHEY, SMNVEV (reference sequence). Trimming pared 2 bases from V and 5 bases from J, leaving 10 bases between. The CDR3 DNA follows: TGTGCCAGCAGTTTAATGCGACTAGACAATGAGCAGTTCTTC. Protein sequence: CASSLMRLDNEQFF.

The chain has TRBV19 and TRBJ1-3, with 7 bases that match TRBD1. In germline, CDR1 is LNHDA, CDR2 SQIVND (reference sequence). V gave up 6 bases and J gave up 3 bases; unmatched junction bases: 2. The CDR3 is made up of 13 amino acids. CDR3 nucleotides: TGTGCCAGTAGGGACAGGAATGGAAACACCATATATTTT. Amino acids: CASRDRNGNTIYF.

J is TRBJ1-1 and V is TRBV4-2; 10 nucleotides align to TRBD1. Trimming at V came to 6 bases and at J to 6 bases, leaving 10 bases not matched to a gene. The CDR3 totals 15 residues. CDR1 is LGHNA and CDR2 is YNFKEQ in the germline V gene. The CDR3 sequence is CASSPQGTGASEAFF. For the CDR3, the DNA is TGTGCCAGCAGTCCCCAAGGGACAGGGGCGTCTGAAGCTTTCTTT.

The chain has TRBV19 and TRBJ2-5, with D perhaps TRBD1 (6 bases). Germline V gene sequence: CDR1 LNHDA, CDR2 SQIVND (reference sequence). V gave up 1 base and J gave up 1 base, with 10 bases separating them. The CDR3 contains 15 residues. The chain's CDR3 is CASSIARDIQETQYF. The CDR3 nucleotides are TGTGCCAGTAGTATAGCCCGGGACATCCAAGAGACCCAGTACTTC.

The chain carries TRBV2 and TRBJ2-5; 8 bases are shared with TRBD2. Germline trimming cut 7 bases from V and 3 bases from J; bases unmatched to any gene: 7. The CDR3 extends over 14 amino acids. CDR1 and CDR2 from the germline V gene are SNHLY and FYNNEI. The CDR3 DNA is TGTGCCAGCAAGGTCGGGAGGGCCGAAGAGACCCAGTACTTC. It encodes CASKVGRAEETQYF.

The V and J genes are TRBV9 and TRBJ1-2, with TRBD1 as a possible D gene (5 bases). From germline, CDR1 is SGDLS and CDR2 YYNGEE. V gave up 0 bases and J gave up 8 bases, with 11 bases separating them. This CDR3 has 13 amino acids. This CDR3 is CASSVDRGWGYTF. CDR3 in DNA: TGTGCCAGCAGCGTAGACCGGGGGTGGGGCTACACCTTC.

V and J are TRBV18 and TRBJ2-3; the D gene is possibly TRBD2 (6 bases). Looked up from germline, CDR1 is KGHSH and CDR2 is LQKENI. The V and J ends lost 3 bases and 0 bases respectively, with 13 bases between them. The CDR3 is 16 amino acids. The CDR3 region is CASSPEDYRSTDTQYF. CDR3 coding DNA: TGTGCCAGCTCACCCGAGGACTACCGTAGCACAGATACGCAGTATTTT. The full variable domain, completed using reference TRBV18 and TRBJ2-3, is NAGVMQNPRHLVRRRGQEARLRCSPMKGHSHVYWYRQLPEEGLKFMVYLQKENIIDESGMPKERFSAEFPKEGPSILRIQQVVRGDSAAYFCASSPEDYRSTDTQYFGPGTRLTVL.

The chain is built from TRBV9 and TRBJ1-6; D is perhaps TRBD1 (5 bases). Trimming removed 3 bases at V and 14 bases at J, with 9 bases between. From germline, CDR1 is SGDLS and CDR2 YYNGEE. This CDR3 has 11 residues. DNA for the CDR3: TGTGCCAGCAGCGCCGGGGGATCCCTCCACTTT. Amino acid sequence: CASSAGGSLHF. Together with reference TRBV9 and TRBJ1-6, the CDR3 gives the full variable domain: DSGVTQTPKHLITATGQRVTLRCSPRSGDLSVYWYQQSLDQGLQFLIQYYNGEERAKGNILERFSAQQFPDLHSELNLSSLELGDSALYFCASSAGGSLHFGNGTRLTVT.

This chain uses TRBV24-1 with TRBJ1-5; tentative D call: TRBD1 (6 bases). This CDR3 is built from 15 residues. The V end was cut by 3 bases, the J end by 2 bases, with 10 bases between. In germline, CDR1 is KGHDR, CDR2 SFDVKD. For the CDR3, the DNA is TGTGCCACCAGTGATGCAAGACAGGGCAATCAGCCCCAGCATTTT. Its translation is CATSDARQGNQPQHF.

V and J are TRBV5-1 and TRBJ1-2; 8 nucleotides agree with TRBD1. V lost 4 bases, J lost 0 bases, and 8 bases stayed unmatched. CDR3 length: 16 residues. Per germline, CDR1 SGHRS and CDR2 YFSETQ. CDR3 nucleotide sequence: TGCGCCAGCAGCCGTGAACAGGGGGAAGCTAACTATGGCTACACCTTC. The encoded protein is CASSREQGEANYGYTF.

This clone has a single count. The CDR3, as DNA: TGTGCCAGCAGCCTCTCGCAGTGGAATGAGCAGTTCTTC. Its translation: CASSLSQWNEQFF. The chain links TRBV7-3 to TRBJ2-1; D is undetermined. V lost 5 bases, J lost 7 bases, and 12 bases lay in between. The CDR3 contains 13 residues. CDR1 is SGHTA, CDR2 FQGTGA, per germline.

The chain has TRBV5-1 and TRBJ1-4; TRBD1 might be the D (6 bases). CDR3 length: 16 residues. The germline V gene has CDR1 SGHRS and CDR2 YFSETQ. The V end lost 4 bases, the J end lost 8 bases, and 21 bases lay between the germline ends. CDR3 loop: CASSPSSGGVREKLFF. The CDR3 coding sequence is TGCGCCAGCAGCCCCAGCAGCGGGGGCGTTAGAGAAAAACTGTTTTTT.

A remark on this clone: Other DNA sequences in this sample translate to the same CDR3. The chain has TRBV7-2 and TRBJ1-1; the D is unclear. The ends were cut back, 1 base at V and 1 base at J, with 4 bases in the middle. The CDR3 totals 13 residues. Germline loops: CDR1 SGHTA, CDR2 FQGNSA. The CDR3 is CASSLDRNTEAFF. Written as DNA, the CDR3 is TGTGCCAGCAGCTTAGACAGGAACACTGAAGCTTTCTTT. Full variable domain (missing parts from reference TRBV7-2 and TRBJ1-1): GAGVSQSPSNKVTEKGKDVELRCDPISGHTALYWYRQSLGQGLEFLIYFQGNSAPDKSGLPSDRFSAERTGGSVSTLTIQRTQQEDSAVYLCASSLDRNTEAFFGQGTRLTVV.

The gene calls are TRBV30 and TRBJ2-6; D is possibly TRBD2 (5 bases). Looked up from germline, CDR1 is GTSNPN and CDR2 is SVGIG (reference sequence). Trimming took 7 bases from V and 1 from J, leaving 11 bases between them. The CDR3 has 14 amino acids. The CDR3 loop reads CAFLTGSGANVLTF. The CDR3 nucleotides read TGTGCCTTCTTGACGGGGTCTGGGGCCAACGTCCTGACTTTC.

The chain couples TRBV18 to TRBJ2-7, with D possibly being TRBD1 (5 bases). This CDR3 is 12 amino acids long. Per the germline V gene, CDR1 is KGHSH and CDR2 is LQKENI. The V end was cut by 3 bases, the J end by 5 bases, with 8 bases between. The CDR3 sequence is CASSPKGDEQYF. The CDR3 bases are TGTGCCAGCTCACCCAAAGGGGACGAGCAGTACTTC.

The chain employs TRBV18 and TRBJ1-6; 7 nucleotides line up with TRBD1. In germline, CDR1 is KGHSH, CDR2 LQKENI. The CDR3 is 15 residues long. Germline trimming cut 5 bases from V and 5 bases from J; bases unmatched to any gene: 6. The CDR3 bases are TGTGCCAGCTCAATGGACAGGAGAGATAATTCACCCCTCCACTTT. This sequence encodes CASSMDRRDNSPLHF.

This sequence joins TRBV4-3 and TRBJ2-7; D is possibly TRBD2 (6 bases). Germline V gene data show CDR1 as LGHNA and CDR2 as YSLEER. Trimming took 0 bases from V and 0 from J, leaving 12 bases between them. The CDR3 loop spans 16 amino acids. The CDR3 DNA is TGCGCCAGCAGCCAAGATCAGGGACTCAGCTCCTACGAGCAGTACTTC. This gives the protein CASSQDQGLSSYEQYF.

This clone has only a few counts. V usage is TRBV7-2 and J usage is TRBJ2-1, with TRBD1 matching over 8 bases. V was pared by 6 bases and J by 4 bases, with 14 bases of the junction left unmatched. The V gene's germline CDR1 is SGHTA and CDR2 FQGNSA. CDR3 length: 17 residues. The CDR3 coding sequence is TGTGCCAGCAGTCCTAACCCGAAGGACAGGGTTTACAATGAGCAGTTCTTC. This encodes CASSPNPKDRVYNEQFF.

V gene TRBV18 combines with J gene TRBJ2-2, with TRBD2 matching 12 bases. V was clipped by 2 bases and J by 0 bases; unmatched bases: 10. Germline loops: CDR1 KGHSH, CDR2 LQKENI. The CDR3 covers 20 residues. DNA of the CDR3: TGTGCCAGCTCACCAAGGAGCCTAGCGGGGGGGACCGCGAACACCGGGGAGCTGTTTTTT. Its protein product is CASSPRSLAGGTANTGELFF.